The 9 T cell receptor beta chains below all came from one sample that was sequenced in a study of diagnostic markers for celiac disease. TCRdb re-called the reads, yielding one record per CDR3 amino acid sequence without DNA. This sample's clone table lists several thousand distinct CDR3 sequences. The material sequenced was either unsorted cells or a sorted T cell fraction (not recorded which). These receptor sequences come from a human donor. This table probably holds off-target reads from a library built for another chain.

The chain recombines TRBV28 with TRBJ2-1; TCRdb names TRBD1, which stays unverified in the absence of DNA. This CDR3 comprises 12 residues. In germline, CDR1 is MDHEN, CDR2 SYDVKM. The CDR3 sequence is CASRGKGVEQFF.

This chain joins TRBV18 and TRBJ2-1; lacking DNA, the TRBD2 call made by TCRdb goes unchecked. Germline loops: CDR1 KGHSH, CDR2 LQKENI. This CDR3 spans 16 amino acids. CDR3 residues: CASSPISSGRAGEQFF. The entire variable domain, with the rest obtained from reference TRBV18 and TRBJ2-1, is as follows: NAGVMQNPRHLVRRRGQEARLRCSPMKGHSHVYWYRQLPEEGLKFMVYLQKENIIDESGMPKERFSAEFPKEGPSILRIQQVVRGDSAAYFCASSPISSGRAGEQFFGPGTRLTVL.

The rearrangement uses TRBV11-2 and TRBJ2-2. The CDR3 consists of 16 residues. The germline V gene encodes CDR1 SGHAT and CDR2 FQNNGV. The CDR3 loop reads CASSPGALTNTGELFF.

The chain links TRBV6-5 to TRBJ1-6; TCRdb proposes TRBD1, but this gene call is untestable without DNA. Germline CDR1 is MNHEY and CDR2 is SVGAGI. The CDR3 extends over 18 amino acids. CDR3 protein: CASSPWTGGISYNSPLHF.

This rearrangement joins TRBV15 to TRBJ2-6; TCRdb calls TRBD1, which cannot be checked without DNA. The CDR3 length is 17 residues. CDR1 and CDR2 (germline): LNHNV, YYDKDF (reference sequence). This chain's CDR3 is CATTPARGMAGANVLTF. Together with reference TRBV15 and TRBJ2-6, the CDR3 gives the full variable domain: DAMVIQNPRYQVTQFGKPVTLSCSQTLNHNVMYWYQQKSSQAPKLLFHYYDKDFNNEADTPDNFQSRRPNTSFCFLDIRSPGLGDTAMYLCATTPARGMAGANVLTFGAGSRLTVL.

The chain joins TRBV20-1 to TRBJ2-7. The CDR3 sequence is 14 residues long. Looked up from germline, CDR1 is DFQATT and CDR2 is SNEGSKA (reference sequence). This CDR3 reads CSASPDHKNYEQYF.

This chain connects TRBV7-9 to TRBJ1-1. Germline V lookup: CDR1 SEHNR, CDR2 FQNEAQ (reference sequence). The CDR3 is 13 residues long. The chain's CDR3 is CASTIGMNTEAFF.

This chain connects TRBV7-2 to TRBJ2-1; the D gene TCRdb calls, TRBD1, cannot be checked with no DNA. The CDR3 is made up of 15 amino acids. CDR1 SGHTA and CDR2 FQGNSA come from the germline V gene. Here the CDR3 reads CASSLRAGDGNEQFF.

This clonotype is identified as medium-sized (0.01 to 0.1%) from frequency. The chain carries TRBV27 and TRBJ2-3; with no DNA, the TCRdb D assignment of TRBD2 cannot be verified. The CDR3 is made up of 12 amino acids. CDR1 MNHEY and CDR2 SMNVEV come from the germline V gene (reference sequence). CDR3 amino acids: CASGPAGGTQYF.